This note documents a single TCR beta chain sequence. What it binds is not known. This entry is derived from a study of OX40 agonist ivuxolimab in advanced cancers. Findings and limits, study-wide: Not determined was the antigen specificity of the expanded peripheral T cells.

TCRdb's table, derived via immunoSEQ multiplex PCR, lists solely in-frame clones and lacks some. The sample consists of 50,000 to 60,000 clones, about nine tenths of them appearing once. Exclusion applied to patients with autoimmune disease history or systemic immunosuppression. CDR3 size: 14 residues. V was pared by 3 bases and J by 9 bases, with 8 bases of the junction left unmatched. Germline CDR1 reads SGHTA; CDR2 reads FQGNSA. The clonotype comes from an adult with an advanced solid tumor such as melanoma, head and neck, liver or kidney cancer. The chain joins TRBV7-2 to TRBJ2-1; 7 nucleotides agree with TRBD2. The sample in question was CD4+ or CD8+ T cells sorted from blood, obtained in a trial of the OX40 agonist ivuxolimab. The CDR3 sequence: CASSLGGTKGEQFF. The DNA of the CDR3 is TGTGCCAGCAGCTTGGGGGGGACCAAGGGTGAGCAGTTCTTC.